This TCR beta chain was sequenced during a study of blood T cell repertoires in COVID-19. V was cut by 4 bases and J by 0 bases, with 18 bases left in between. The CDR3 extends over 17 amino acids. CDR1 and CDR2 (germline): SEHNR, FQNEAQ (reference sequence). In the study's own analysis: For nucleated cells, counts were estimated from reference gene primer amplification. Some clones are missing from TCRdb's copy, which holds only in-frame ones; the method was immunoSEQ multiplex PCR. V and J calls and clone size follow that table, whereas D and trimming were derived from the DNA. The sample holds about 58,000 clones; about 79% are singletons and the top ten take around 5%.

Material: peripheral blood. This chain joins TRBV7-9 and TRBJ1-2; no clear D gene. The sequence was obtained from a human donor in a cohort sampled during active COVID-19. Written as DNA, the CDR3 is TGTGCCAGCAGCTCCGACTGGAGTGGCAGCACTAACTATGGCTACACCTTC. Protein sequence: CASSSDWSGSTNYGYTF.